This T cell receptor beta chain stems from a study of blood T cell repertoires in COVID-19. On the study more broadly: Specimens from acute and convalescent COVID-19 originated in the United States, Italy and Spain. The cDNA or gDNA used as material had been derived from T cells, B-cell-depleted T cells, or PBMCs.

In its sample, this clone was seen once. The CDR3 consists of 13 residues. From germline, CDR1 is MNHEY and CDR2 SVGEGT. Germline trimming cut 5 bases from V and 10 bases from J; bases unmatched to any gene: 8. In the authors' workflow: For nucleated cells, counts were estimated from reference gene primer amplification. Clones were read by immunoSEQ multiplex PCR, and TCRdb kept only the in-frame ones, dropping some. That table is the source of V, J and clone size, and D and trimming were worked out from the DNA. The sample comprises about 100,000 clones, about 90% of which are singletons, and roughly 5% rests with the top ten.

Sample: peripheral blood. This clonotype was sampled from a human donor in a cohort sampled during active COVID-19. This chain links TRBV6-2 or TRBV6-3 with TRBJ2-1, with 7 nucleotides matching TRBD2. CDR3 DNA: TGTGCCAGCAGTGATAACGGGAGGCGGGAGCAGTTCTTC. It encodes CASSDNGRREQFF.